The rows below give T cell receptor beta chains drawn from one sample of a study of CD8 T cells in Susac syndrome. TCRdb recomputed calls from the immunoSEQ multiplex PCR reads with MiXCR, one row per CDR3 protein. The sample includes a few hundred thousand distinct CDR3 sequences, around 93% of them seen just once. The sequenced material came from CD4+ T cells from PBMCs. These receptors were obtained from a human donor with Susac syndrome. CDR3s include the opening cysteine and the closing phenylalanine or tryptophan. The D gene is left open where the match is weak. Clone size, where shown, is once, few, many, or a class for clones that have expanded.

clone size	D gene	J gene	V gene	CDR3 protein	CDR3 DNA
-	TRBD2	TRBJ2-5	TRBV5-4	CASSRRLAGRQETQYF	TGTGCCAGCAGCCGGCGACTAGCGGGGAGGCAAGAGACCCAGTACTTC
-	-	TRBJ1-1	TRBV30	CAWSPRPRGTEAFF	TGTGCCTGGAGTCCTCGACCTCGGGGAACTGAAGCTTTCTTT
once	-	TRBJ1-4	TRBV20-1	CSACDRLGSDEKLFF	TGCAGTGCTTGTGATAGGTTAGGTTCTGATGAAAAACTGTTTTTT
once	-	TRBJ2-4	TRBV20-1	CSARDTYVKNIQYF	TGCAGTGCCAGAGACACCTACGTAAAAAACATTCAGTACTTC
-	TRBD1	TRBJ2-7	TRBV20-1	CSAWIGTGSSYEQYF	TGCAGTGCTTGGATAGGGACAGGGAGCTCCTACGAGCAGTACTTC
-	-	TRBJ1-1	TRBV28	CASSLVTSNTEAFF	TGTGCCAGCAGTTTGGTCACTTCGAACACTGAAGCTTTCTTT
-	-	TRBJ1-6	TRBV19	CASSIRGAVAPLHF	TGTGCCAGTAGTATCAGGGGTGCAGTGGCACCCCTCCACTTT
-	-	TRBJ1-5	TRBV20-1	CSAPPTGFNQPQHF	TGCAGTGCTCCCCCGACAGGCTTCAATCAGCCCCAGCATTTT
-	-	TRBJ1-2	TRBV21-1	CASTLRDQRGYTF	TGTGCCAGCACCCTCCGGGACCAAAGGGGCTACACCTTC
-	TRBD1	TRBJ1-1	TRBV6-2/TRBV6-3	CASSSIGTENTEAFF	TGTGCCAGCAGTTCCATCGGGACAGAGAACACTGAAGCTTTCTTT
-	-	TRBJ2-2	TRBV3-1	CASSQDHLGGELFF	TGTGCCAGCAGCCAAGATCATCTGGGCGGGGAGCTGTTTTTT
-	TRBD2	TRBJ2-3	TRBV15	CATSRDRSGSTDTQYF	TGTGCCACCAGCAGAGATCGTAGCGGGAGCACAGATACGCAGTATTTT
-	-	TRBJ2-5	TRBV5-1	CASSVSGQRETQYF	TGCGCCAGCAGCGTGAGCGGACAGCGAGAGACCCAGTACTTC
-	-	TRBJ1-5	TRBV19	CASSIRPGDQPQHF	TGTGCCAGTAGTATAAGGCCTGGCGATCAGCCCCAGCATTTT
-	-	TRBJ1-2	TRBV7-9	CASSLGLPVHYGYTF	TGTGCCAGCAGCCTGGGACTCCCGGTGCACTATGGCTACACCTTC
-	-	TRBJ2-2	TRBV6-2/TRBV6-3	CASSRAAVPGELFF	TGTGCCAGCAGTCGGGCCGCGGTCCCCGGGGAGCTGTTTTTT
-	TRBD1	TRBJ1-1	TRBV18	CASSPGTGGAGGVTEAFF	TGTGCCAGCTCACCAGGGACAGGGGGCGCGGGAGGAGTCACTGAAGCTTTCTTT
-	-	TRBJ2-5	TRBV5-1	CASSLRGNQETQYF	TGCGCCAGCAGCTTGAGGGGGAATCAAGAGACCCAGTACTTC
-	-	TRBJ2-7	TRBV6-5	CASSYRRWTGGAYEQYF	TGTGCCAGCAGTTATAGACGCTGGACGGGGGGCGCCTACGAGCAGTACTTC
-	-	TRBJ1-2	TRBV7-2	CASSTQRLGRYGYTF	TGTGCCAGCAGCACCCAAAGGCTCGGGCGGTATGGCTACACCTTC
-	-	TRBJ2-1	TRBV7-9	CASSWAGADEQFF	TGTGCCAGCAGCTGGGCAGGGGCCGATGAGCAGTTCTTC
-	-	TRBJ1-5	TRBV20-1	CSASTPNQPQHF	TGCAGTGCTAGCACACCTAATCAGCCCCAGCATTTT
-	-	TRBJ2-3	TRBV5-1	CASSYGTDTQYF	TGCGCCAGCAGCTACGGCACAGATACGCAGTATTTT
-	-	TRBJ2-5	TRBV6-5	CASSYSMGLEETQYF	TGTGCCAGCAGTTACTCGATGGGACTCGAAGAGACCCAGTACTTC
-	TRBD2	TRBJ2-1	TRBV12-3/TRBV12-4	CASLAGVSYNEQFF	TGTGCCAGCCTAGCGGGGGTCTCCTACAATGAGCAGTTCTTC
-	TRBD1	TRBJ1-5	TRBV28	CASSLGTGGAVSNQPQHF	TGTGCCAGCAGTTTGGGGACAGGGGGCGCAGTTAGCAATCAGCCCCAGCATTTT
-	-	TRBJ1-6	TRBV7-3	CASSRDRAPLHF	TGTGCCAGCAGTCGAGATCGTGCGCCCCTCCACTTT
-	-	TRBJ1-6	TRBV6-1	CASSEAVHDSPLHF	TGTGCCAGCAGTGAAGCAGTGCACGACTCACCCCTCCACTTT
-	-	TRBJ1-6	TRBV5-4	CASSLERGRSPLHF	TGTGCCAGCAGCTTGGAAAGGGGGAGGTCACCCCTCCACTTT
-	-	TRBJ1-5	TRBV7-2	CASSISLNQPQHF	TGTGCCAGCAGCATCTCACTCAATCAGCCCCAGCATTTT
-	-	TRBJ2-5	TRBV20-1	CSARGLRDPETQYF	TGCAGTGCTAGAGGTTTAAGGGATCCGGAGACCCAGTACTTC
once	-	TRBJ2-1	TRBV7-3	CASSRPDNEQFF	TGTGCCAGCAGCCGGCCCGACAATGAGCAGTTCTTC
-	-	TRBJ1-6	TRBV3-1	CASSQDKNSPLHF	TGTGCCAGCAGCCAAGATAAAAATTCACCCCTCCACTTT
-	-	TRBJ1-1	TRBV29-1	CSVEKPRVAFF	TGCAGCGTTGAAAAGCCCCGAGTAGCTTTCTTT
-	-	TRBJ2-2	TRBV12-3/TRBV12-4	CASSLREAGELFF	TGTGCCAGCAGTTTAAGAGAAGCCGGGGAGCTGTTTTTT
-	TRBD1	TRBJ2-7	TRBV3-1	CASSLRDSEQYF	TGTGCCAGCAGCCTCCGGGACAGCGAGCAGTACTTC
few	TRBD1	TRBJ1-1	TRBV6-1	CASSDLGQGGEAFF	TGTGCCAGCAGTGACCTTGGACAGGGAGGAGAAGCTTTCTTT